The table lists the clone carrying this T cell receptor (beta chain) with many counts. This sample stems from a study of blood T cell repertoires in COVID-19. The authors' processing: Reference gene primer amplification yielded estimated nucleated cell counts. TCRdb's table, derived via immunoSEQ multiplex PCR, lists solely in-frame clones and lacks some. The D gene and trimming were derived from the DNA, and the V and J assignments and clone size from that table. The data show about 280,000 clones, roughly 80% seen once. The CDR3 runs to 13 residues. V shed 7 bases and J shed 0 bases, with 9 bases lying between them. The germline CDR1 and CDR2 sequences are MNHEY and SVGEGT.

The sample consisted of PBMCs or T cells enriched from blood (not recorded which). The TCR was taken from a man in his forties who had been exposed to COVID-19. This sequence joins TRBV6-2 or TRBV6-3 and TRBJ1-2; D is unclear. DNA for the CDR3: TGTGCCAGCATCCCCAGCGCTAACTATGGCTACACCTTC. It translates to CASIPSANYGYTF.